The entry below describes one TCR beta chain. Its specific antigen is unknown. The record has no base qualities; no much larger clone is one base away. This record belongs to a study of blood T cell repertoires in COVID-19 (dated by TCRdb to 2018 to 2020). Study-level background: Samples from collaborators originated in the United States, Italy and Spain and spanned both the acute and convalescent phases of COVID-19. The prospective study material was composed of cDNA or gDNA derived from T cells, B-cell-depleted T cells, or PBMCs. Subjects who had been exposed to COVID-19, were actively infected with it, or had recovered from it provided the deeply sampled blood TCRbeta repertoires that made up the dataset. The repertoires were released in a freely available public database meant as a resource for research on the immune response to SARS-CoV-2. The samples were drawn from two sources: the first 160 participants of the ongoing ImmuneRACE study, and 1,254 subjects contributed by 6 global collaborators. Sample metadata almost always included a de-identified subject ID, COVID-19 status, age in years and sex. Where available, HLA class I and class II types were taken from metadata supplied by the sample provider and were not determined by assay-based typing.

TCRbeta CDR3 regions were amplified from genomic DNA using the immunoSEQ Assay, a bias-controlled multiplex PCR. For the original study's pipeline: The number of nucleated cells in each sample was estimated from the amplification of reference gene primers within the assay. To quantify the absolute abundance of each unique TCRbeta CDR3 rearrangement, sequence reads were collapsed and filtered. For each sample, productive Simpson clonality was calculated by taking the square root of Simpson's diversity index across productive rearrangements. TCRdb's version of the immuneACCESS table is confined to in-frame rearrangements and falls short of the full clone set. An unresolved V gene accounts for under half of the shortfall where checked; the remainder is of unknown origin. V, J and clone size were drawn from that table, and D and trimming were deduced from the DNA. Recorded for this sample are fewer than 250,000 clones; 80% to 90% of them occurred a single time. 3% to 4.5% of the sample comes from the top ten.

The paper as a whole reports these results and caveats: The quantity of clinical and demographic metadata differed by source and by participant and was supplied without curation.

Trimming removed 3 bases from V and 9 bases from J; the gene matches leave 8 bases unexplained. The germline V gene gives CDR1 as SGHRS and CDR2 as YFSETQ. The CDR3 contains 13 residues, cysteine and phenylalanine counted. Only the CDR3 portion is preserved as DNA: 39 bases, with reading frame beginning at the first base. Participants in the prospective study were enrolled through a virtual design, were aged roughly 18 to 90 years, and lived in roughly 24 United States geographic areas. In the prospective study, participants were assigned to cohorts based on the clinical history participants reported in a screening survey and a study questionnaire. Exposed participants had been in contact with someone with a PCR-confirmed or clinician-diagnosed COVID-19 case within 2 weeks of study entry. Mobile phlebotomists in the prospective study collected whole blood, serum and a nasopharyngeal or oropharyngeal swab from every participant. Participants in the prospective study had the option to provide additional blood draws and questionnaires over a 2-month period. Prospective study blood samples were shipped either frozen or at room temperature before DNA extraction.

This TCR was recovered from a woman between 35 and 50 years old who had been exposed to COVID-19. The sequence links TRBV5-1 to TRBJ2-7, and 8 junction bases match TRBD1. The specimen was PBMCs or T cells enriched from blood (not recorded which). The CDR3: CASSWDRFEGQYF. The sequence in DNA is TGCGCCAGCAGCTGGGACAGGTTCGAAGGGCAGTACTTC.